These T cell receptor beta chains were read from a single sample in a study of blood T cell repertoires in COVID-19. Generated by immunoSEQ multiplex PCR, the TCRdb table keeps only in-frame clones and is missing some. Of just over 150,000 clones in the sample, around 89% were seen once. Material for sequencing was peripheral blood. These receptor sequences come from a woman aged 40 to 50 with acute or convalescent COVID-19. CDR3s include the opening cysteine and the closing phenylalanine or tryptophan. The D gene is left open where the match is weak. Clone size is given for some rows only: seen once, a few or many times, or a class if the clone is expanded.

CDR3 DNA: TGTGCCTGGAGCACAACAGACAACTATGGCTACACCTTC
CDR3 protein: CAWSTTDNYGYTF
V gene: TRBV30
clone size: -
D gene: -
J gene: TRBJ1-2

CDR3 DNA: TGTGCCAGCAGCCAGCCGAGCGGGGCCTCCTCCTACAATGAGCAGTTCTTC
CDR3 protein: CASSQPSGASSYNEQFF
V gene: TRBV3-1/TRBV3-2
clone size: once
D gene: TRBD2
J gene: TRBJ2-1

CDR3 DNA: TGTGCCAGCAGCTTCAGAACACCAACCAACTATGGCTACACCTTC
CDR3 protein: CASSFRTPTNYGYTF
V gene: TRBV5-6
clone size: -
D gene: -
J gene: TRBJ1-2

CDR3 DNA: TGTGCCAGCAGCCAAGAAAGACAGGAACCCTATGGCTACACCTTC
CDR3 protein: CASSQERQEPYGYTF
V gene: TRBV4-2
clone size: once
D gene: -
J gene: TRBJ1-2

CDR3 DNA: TGTGCCAGCAGCGTAGGGTCTAGCGGGGCCCGGGGGTACAATGAGCAGTTCTTC
CDR3 protein: CASSVGSSGARGYNEQFF
V gene: TRBV9
clone size: -
D gene: TRBD2
J gene: TRBJ2-1

CDR3 DNA: TGTGCCAGCCGTGACAGGGTTAACTATGGCTACACCTTC
CDR3 protein: CASRDRVNYGYTF
V gene: TRBV27
clone size: -
D gene: TRBD1
J gene: TRBJ1-2

CDR3 DNA: TGTGCCACCAGCAGAGCTCTGATAGCTTTGTATCATGAGCAGTTCTTC
CDR3 protein: CATSRALIALYHEQFF
V gene: TRBV15
clone size: -
D gene: -
J gene: TRBJ2-1

CDR3 DNA: TGCAGCGCTGCAGGGTTGGCCGGGGAGCTGTTTTTT
CDR3 protein: CSAAGLAGELFF
V gene: TRBV29-1
clone size: -
D gene: -
J gene: TRBJ2-2

CDR3 DNA: TGTGCCAGCAGTATTGACAGGGGTAACTATGGCTACACCTTC
CDR3 protein: CASSIDRGNYGYTF
V gene: TRBV28
clone size: -
D gene: TRBD1
J gene: TRBJ1-2

CDR3 DNA: TGTGCCAGCAGCTTCCCCGGCGGGGATGAAGCTTTCTTT
CDR3 protein: CASSFPGGDEAFF
V gene: TRBV7-9
clone size: -
D gene: -
J gene: TRBJ1-1

CDR3 DNA: TGTGCCAGCAGCCCAGGGACTAGCGGGAGGGCCATCGATACGCAGTATTTT
CDR3 protein: CASSPGTSGRAIDTQYF
V gene: TRBV7-3
clone size: once
D gene: TRBD2
J gene: TRBJ2-3

CDR3 DNA: TGTGCCAGCAGTTCTGTGACAGGGTTGTTGACCATATATTTT
CDR3 protein: CASSSVTGLLTIYF
V gene: TRBV6-5
clone size: -
D gene: TRBD1
J gene: TRBJ1-3

CDR3 DNA: TGTGCCACCAGTGATTCCGGGACAGGCTTTCTGTTTTTT
CDR3 protein: CATSDSGTGFLFF
V gene: TRBV24-1
clone size: -
D gene: TRBD1
J gene: TRBJ2-2

CDR3 DNA: TGCGCCAGCAGCTCGGGACTAGCGGGCTCCTACGAGCAGTACTTC
CDR3 protein: CASSSGLAGSYEQYF
V gene: TRBV5-1
clone size: -
D gene: TRBD2
J gene: TRBJ2-7

CDR3 DNA: TGTGCCAGCAGTTACCGGACAGGCTACAATGAGCAGTTCTTC
CDR3 protein: CASSYRTGYNEQFF
V gene: TRBV27
clone size: -
D gene: TRBD1
J gene: TRBJ2-1

CDR3 DNA: TGTGCCAGTAGTCCCGGCGGGAGCGGGCTCTTCTCTGGGGCCAACGTCCTGACTTTC
CDR3 protein: CASSPGGSGLFSGANVLTF
V gene: TRBV19
clone size: once
D gene: TRBD2
J gene: TRBJ2-6

CDR3 DNA: TGTGCCAGTACGAGACAAAGCATGAACACTGAAGCTTTCTTT
CDR3 protein: CASTRQSMNTEAFF
V gene: TRBV19
clone size: -
D gene: -
J gene: TRBJ1-1

CDR3 DNA: TGTGCCAGCAGAGCACCTCTCACCGATGAGCAGTTCTTC
CDR3 protein: CASRAPLTDEQFF
V gene: TRBV2
clone size: -
D gene: -
J gene: TRBJ2-1

CDR3 DNA: TGTGCCAGCAGTTTACTACCGTCCCTCGCTAATTCACCCCTCCACTTT
CDR3 protein: CASSLLPSLANSPLHF
V gene: TRBV27
clone size: few
D gene: -
J gene: TRBJ1-6

CDR3 DNA: TGTGCCAGCAGTGAAGCGCTGGGCATCTACAATGAGCAGTTCTTC
CDR3 protein: CASSEALGIYNEQFF
V gene: TRBV6-1
clone size: -
D gene: -
J gene: TRBJ2-1

CDR3 DNA: TGTGCCAGCAGTTTACGGGGTTGGGCCGGGGAGCTGTTTTTT
CDR3 protein: CASSLRGWAGELFF
V gene: TRBV28
clone size: -
D gene: -
J gene: TRBJ2-2

CDR3 DNA: TGTGCCAGCAGTCAGAGGGGGTCCGGGACAGCAAATCCTTCACCCCTCCACTTT
CDR3 protein: CASSQRGSGTANPSPLHF
V gene: TRBV6-6
clone size: -
D gene: TRBD1
J gene: TRBJ1-6

CDR3 DNA: TGTGCCAGTCTAAGCGGGGAGCTGTTTTTT
CDR3 protein: CASLSGELFF
V gene: TRBV19
clone size: -
D gene: -
J gene: TRBJ2-2

CDR3 DNA: TGTGCCAGCGGATATAGCGGGACTAGCACAGATACGCAGTATTTT
CDR3 protein: CASGYSGTSTDTQYF
V gene: TRBV2
clone size: -
D gene: TRBD2
J gene: TRBJ2-3

CDR3 DNA: TGTGCCAGTTCTGACCAGGGTAACGTAGGGAATGAGCAGTTCTTC
CDR3 protein: CASSDQGNVGNEQFF
V gene: TRBV28
clone size: -
D gene: -
J gene: TRBJ2-1

CDR3 DNA: TGTGCCAGCACCTTACAGGGGTTTAATGAAAAACTGTTTTTT
CDR3 protein: CASTLQGFNEKLFF
V gene: TRBV28
clone size: -
D gene: TRBD1
J gene: TRBJ1-4

CDR3 DNA: TGTGCCAGCAGTTACATGCTGTTCGGACAGGGAAATCAGCCCCAGCATTTT
CDR3 protein: CASSYMLFGQGNQPQHF
V gene: TRBV6-2/TRBV6-3
clone size: -
D gene: TRBD1
J gene: TRBJ1-5

CDR3 DNA: TGCGCCAGCAGCCCTAACGTGCCTGGGGGTCAGGGGGCGCGTGGCTACACCTTC
CDR3 protein: CASSPNVPGGQGARGYTF
V gene: TRBV4-1
clone size: few
D gene: TRBD1
J gene: TRBJ1-2

CDR3 DNA: TGTGCCAGCAGCTTCGGAGGGAGCAATCAGCCCCAGCATTTT
CDR3 protein: CASSFGGSNQPQHF
V gene: TRBV5-8
clone size: once
D gene: -
J gene: TRBJ1-5

CDR3 DNA: TGTGCCAGCGCCTCGGGACTAGGTTACACCTACGAGCAGTACTTC
CDR3 protein: CASASGLGYTYEQYF
V gene: TRBV3-1/TRBV3-2
clone size: -
D gene: TRBD2
J gene: TRBJ2-7

CDR3 DNA: TGTGCCACCAGTGATACGGACAGTCACGCTTTCTTT
CDR3 protein: CATSDTDSHAFF
V gene: TRBV24-1
clone size: -
D gene: -
J gene: TRBJ1-1

CDR3 DNA: TGTGCCAGCAGCCCTACTAGCGGGGCCGCAGATACGCAGTATTTT
CDR3 protein: CASSPTSGAADTQYF
V gene: TRBV7-3
clone size: -
D gene: TRBD2
J gene: TRBJ2-3

CDR3 DNA: TGTGCCAGCAGTTTGCCCCAACGCGGGAGATCCAAAAACATTCAGTACTTC
CDR3 protein: CASSLPQRGRSKNIQYF
V gene: TRBV28
clone size: -
D gene: TRBD2
J gene: TRBJ2-4

CDR3 DNA: TGTGCCAGCAGTTACGGGGGCGGCTACTACAATGAGCAGTTCTTC
CDR3 protein: CASSYGGGYYNEQFF
V gene: TRBV6-6
clone size: -
D gene: -
J gene: TRBJ2-1

CDR3 DNA: TGTGCCAGCAGCGGATACAGGGCCAGCGGCACTGAAGCTTTCTTT
CDR3 protein: CASSGYRASGTEAFF
V gene: TRBV7-9
clone size: few
D gene: -
J gene: TRBJ1-1

CDR3 DNA: TGTGCCAGCAGCCAAGATAGCGGGAGGGCCTACAATGAGCAGTTCTTC
CDR3 protein: CASSQDSGRAYNEQFF
V gene: TRBV3-1/TRBV3-2
clone size: -
D gene: TRBD2
J gene: TRBJ2-1

CDR3 DNA: TGTGCCAGCAGTACGACAGGGGTAAGGTGGGAGACCCAGTACTTC
CDR3 protein: CASSTTGVRWETQYF
V gene: TRBV2
clone size: -
D gene: TRBD1
J gene: TRBJ2-5

CDR3 DNA: TGTGCCAGCAGCGTAGACAGGGACTATGGCTACACCTTC
CDR3 protein: CASSVDRDYGYTF
V gene: TRBV9
clone size: -
D gene: -
J gene: TRBJ1-2

CDR3 DNA: TGTGCCAGTAGTATAGCTCTCGGGACAGGGGCTGGAAACACCATATATTTT
CDR3 protein: CASSIALGTGAGNTIYF
V gene: TRBV19
clone size: -
D gene: TRBD1
J gene: TRBJ1-3

CDR3 DNA: TGTGCCAGCAGCTTACAAGCGGGAGTAATGTACGAGCAGTACTTC
CDR3 protein: CASSLQAGVMYEQYF
V gene: TRBV7-3
clone size: few
D gene: TRBD2
J gene: TRBJ2-7

CDR3 DNA: TGTGCCCTAGGGAGCTCCTACAATGAGCAGTTCTTC
CDR3 protein: CALGSSYNEQFF
V gene: TRBV6-6
clone size: -
D gene: -
J gene: TRBJ2-1

CDR3 DNA: TGCGCCAGCAGCCAACAGGGGGTCAACGAGCAGTACTTC
CDR3 protein: CASSQQGVNEQYF
V gene: TRBV4-1
clone size: -
D gene: TRBD1
J gene: TRBJ2-7

CDR3 DNA: TGTGCCAGCAGCTTAGATAGAACTCTATCTGCGCAGTATTTT
CDR3 protein: CASSLDRTLSAQYF
V gene: TRBV11-2
clone size: -
D gene: -
J gene: TRBJ2-3

CDR3 DNA: TGTGCCAGCAGCTTAACTGACACTTCCTACGAGCAGTACTTC
CDR3 protein: CASSLTDTSYEQYF
V gene: TRBV7-9
clone size: -
D gene: -
J gene: TRBJ2-7

CDR3 DNA: TGTGCCAGCAGCCTAGGACTAGCGGGGGGGGTCTACAATGAGCAGTTCTTC
CDR3 protein: CASSLGLAGGVYNEQFF
V gene: TRBV11-2
clone size: -
D gene: TRBD2
J gene: TRBJ2-1

CDR3 DNA: TGTGCCAGTCAGGGTTCAGATTCACCCCTCCACTTT
CDR3 protein: CASQGSDSPLHF
V gene: TRBV12-3/TRBV12-4
clone size: once
D gene: -
J gene: TRBJ1-6

CDR3 DNA: TGTGCCAGCAGTGATTTAACGGGAGGGCCTTACGAGCAGTACTTC
CDR3 protein: CASSDLTGGPYEQYF
V gene: TRBV2
clone size: -
D gene: TRBD2
J gene: TRBJ2-7

CDR3 DNA: TGTGCCAGCCGACAGAGCACAGATACGCAGTATTTT
CDR3 protein: CASRQSTDTQYF
V gene: TRBV2
clone size: once
D gene: -
J gene: TRBJ2-3